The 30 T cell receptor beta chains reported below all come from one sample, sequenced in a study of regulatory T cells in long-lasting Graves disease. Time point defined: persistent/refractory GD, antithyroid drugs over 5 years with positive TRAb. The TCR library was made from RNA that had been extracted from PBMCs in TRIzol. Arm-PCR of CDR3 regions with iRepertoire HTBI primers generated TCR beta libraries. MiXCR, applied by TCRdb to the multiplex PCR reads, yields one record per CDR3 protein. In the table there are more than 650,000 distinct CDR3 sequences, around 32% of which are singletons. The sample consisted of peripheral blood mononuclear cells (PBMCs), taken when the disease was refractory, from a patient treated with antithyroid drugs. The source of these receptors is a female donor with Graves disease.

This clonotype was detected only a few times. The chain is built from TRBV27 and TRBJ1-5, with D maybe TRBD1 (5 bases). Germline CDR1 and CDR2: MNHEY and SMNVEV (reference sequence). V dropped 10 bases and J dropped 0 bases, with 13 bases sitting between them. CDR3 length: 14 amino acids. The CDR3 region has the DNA TGTGCCACCCCACAGGCGTATAGCAATCAGCCCCAGCATTTT. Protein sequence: CATPQAYSNQPQHF.

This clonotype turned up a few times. The CDR3 nucleotides are TGTGCCAGCAGTTACTCCGCCTTGGGCATGGACTCCTACGAGCAGTACTTC. Protein sequence: CASSYSALGMDSYEQYF. The V gene is TRBV6-2 or TRBV6-3, the J gene TRBJ2-7; D gene uncertain. In germline, CDR1 is MNHEY, CDR2 SVGEGT. The CDR3 is made up of 17 amino acids. Between the trimmed V and J ends, which lost 0 bases and 0 bases, there was a span of 15 bases.

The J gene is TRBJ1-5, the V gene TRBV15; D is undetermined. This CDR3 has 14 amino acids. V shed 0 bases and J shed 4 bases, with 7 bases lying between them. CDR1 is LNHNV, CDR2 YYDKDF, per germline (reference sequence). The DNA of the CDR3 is TGTGCCACCAGCAGAGAGCTCAGGAATCAGCCCCAGCATTTT. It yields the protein CATSRELRNQPQHF.

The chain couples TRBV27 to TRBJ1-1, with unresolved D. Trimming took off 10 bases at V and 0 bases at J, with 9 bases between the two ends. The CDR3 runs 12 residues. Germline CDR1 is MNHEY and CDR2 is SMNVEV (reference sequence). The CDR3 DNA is TGTGCCACCGGACCCCTGAACACTGAAGCTTTCTTT. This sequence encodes CATGPLNTEAFF.

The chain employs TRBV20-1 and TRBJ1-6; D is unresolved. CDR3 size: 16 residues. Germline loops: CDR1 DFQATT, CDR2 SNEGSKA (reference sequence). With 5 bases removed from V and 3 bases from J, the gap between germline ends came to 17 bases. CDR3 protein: CSAYPPERRYNSPLHF. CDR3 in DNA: TGCAGTGCTTACCCCCCGGAAAGGCGCTATAATTCACCCCTCCACTTT.

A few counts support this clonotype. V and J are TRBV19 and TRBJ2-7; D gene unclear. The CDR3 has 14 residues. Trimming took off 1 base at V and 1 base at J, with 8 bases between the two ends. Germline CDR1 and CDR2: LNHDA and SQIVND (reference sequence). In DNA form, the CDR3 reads TGTGCCAGTAGTATAGTCGGAGAGTCCTACGAGCAGTACTTC. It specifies CASSIVGESYEQYF.

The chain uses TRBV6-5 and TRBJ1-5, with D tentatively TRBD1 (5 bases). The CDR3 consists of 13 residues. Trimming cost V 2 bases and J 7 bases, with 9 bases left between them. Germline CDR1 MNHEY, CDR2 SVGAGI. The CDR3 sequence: CASSYVGGQPQHF. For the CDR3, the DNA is TGTGCCAGCAGTTACGTCGGGGGGCAGCCCCAGCATTTT.

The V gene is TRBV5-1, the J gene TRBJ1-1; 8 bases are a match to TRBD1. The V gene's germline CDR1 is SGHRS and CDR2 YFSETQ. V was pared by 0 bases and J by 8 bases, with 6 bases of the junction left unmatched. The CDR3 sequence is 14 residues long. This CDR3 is CASSLGDRLGEAFF. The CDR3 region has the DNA TGCGCCAGCAGCTTGGGGGACAGGTTGGGAGAAGCTTTCTTT.

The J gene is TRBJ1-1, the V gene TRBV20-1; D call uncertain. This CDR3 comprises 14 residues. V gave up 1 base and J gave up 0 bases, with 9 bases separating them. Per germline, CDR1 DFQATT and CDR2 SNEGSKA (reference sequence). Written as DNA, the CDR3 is TGCAGTGCTAGAGTAGAGGACCTGAACACTGAAGCTTTCTTT. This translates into CSARVEDLNTEAFF.

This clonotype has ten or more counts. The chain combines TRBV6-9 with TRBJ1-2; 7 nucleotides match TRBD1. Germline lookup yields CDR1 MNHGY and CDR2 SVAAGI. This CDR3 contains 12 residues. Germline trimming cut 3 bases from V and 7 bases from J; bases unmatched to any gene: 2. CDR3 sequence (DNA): TGTGCCAGCAGTTACGCAGGGGGTGGCTACACCTTC. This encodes CASSYAGGGYTF.

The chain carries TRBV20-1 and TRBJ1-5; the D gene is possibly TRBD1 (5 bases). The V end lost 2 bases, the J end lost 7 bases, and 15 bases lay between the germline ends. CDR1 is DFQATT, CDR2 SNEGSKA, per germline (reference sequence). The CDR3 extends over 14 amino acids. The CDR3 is CSARKGRVGQPQHF. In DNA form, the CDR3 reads TGCAGTGCTAGAAAGGGCAGGGTTGGCCAGCCCCAGCATTTT.

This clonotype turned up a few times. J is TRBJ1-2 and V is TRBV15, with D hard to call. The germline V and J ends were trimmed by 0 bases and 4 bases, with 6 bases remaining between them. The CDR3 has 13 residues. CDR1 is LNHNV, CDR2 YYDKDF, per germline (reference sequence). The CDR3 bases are TGTGCCACCAGCAGAGAATCCAGCTATGGCTACACCTTC. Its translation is CATSRESSYGYTF.

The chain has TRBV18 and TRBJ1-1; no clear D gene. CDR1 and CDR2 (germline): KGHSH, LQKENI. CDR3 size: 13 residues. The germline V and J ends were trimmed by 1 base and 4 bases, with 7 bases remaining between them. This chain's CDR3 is CASSPQASTEAFF. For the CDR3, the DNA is TGTGCCAGCTCACCACAGGCTTCCACTGAAGCTTTCTTT.

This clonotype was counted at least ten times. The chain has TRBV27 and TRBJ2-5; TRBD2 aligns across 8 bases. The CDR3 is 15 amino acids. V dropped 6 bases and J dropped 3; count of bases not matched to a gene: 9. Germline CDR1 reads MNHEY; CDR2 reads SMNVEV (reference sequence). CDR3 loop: CASSTKGLVEETQYF. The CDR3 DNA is TGTGCCAGCAGCACAAAGGGACTAGTTGAAGAGACCCAGTACTTC.

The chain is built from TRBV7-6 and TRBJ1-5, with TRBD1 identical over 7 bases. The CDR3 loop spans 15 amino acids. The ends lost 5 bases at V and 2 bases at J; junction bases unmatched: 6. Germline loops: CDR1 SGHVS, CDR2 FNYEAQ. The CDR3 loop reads CASSARDRGNQPQHF. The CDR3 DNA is TGTGCCAGCAGCGCCCGGGACAGAGGCAATCAGCCCCAGCATTTT.

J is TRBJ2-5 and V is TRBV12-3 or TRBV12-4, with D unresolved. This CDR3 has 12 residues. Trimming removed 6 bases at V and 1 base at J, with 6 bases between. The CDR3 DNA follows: TGTGCCAGCAGCCGTTTCCAAGAGACCCAGTACTTC. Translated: CASSRFQETQYF.

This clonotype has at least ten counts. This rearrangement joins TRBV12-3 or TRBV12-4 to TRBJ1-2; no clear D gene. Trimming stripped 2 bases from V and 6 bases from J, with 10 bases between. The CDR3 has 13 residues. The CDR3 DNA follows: TGTGCCAGCAGTTTACCCACCAGAGATGGCTACACCTTC. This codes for CASSLPTRDGYTF.

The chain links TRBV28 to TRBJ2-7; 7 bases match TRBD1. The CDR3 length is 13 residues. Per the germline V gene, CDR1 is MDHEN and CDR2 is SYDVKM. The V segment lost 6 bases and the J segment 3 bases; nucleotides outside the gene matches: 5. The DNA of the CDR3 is TGTGCCAGCAGGAGGGACAGACTCTACGAGCAGTACTTC. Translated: CASRRDRLYEQYF.

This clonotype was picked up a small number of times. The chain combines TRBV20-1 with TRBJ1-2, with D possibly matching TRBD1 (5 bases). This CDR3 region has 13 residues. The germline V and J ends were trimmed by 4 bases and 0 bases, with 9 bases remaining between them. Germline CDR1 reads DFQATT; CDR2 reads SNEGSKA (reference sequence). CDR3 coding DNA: TGCAGTGCTACAGAGACAGCTAACTATGGCTACACCTTC. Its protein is CSATETANYGYTF.

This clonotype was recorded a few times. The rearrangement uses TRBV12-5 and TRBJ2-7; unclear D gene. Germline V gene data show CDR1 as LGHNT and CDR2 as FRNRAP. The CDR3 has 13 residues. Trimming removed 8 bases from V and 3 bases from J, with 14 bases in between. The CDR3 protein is CASCLETVYEQYF. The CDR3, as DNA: TGTGCTAGTTGTCTAGAAACAGTCTACGAGCAGTACTTC.

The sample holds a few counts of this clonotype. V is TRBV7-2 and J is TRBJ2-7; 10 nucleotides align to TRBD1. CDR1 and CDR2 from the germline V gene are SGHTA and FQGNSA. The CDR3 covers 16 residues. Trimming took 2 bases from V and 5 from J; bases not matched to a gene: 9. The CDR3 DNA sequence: TGTGCCAGCAGCTTACCGCCGGGACAGGGGCACCACGAGCAGTACTTC. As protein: CASSLPPGQGHHEQYF.

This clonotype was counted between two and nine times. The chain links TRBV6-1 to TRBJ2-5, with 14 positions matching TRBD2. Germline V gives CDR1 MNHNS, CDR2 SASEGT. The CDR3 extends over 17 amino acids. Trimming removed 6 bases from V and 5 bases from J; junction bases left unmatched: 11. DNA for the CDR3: TGTGCCAGCAGCAGTTGGACTAGCGGGAGGTCCGGGGAGACCCAGTACTTC. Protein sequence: CASSSWTSGRSGETQYF.

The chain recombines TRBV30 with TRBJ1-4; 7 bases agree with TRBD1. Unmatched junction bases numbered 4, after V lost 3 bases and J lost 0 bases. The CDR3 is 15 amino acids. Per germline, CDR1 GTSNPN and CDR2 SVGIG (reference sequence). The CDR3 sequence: CAWRGQSATNEKLFF. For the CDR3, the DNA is TGTGCCTGGAGGGGACAGAGTGCAACTAATGAAAAACTGTTTTTT.

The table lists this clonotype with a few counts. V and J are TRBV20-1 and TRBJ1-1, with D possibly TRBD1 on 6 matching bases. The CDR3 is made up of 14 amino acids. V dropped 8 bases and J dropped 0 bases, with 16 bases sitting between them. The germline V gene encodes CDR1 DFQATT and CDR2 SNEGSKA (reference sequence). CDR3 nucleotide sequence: TGCAGTCCGGGGGGTCACAGGGTGAACACTGAAGCTTTCTTT. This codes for CSPGGHRVNTEAFF.

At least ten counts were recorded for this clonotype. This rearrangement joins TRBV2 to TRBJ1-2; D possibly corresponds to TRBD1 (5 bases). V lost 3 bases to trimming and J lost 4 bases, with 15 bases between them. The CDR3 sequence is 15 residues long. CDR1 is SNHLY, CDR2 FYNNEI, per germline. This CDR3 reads CASSEFRDALYGYTF. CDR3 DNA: TGTGCCAGCAGTGAGTTCAGGGATGCCCTCTATGGCTACACCTTC.

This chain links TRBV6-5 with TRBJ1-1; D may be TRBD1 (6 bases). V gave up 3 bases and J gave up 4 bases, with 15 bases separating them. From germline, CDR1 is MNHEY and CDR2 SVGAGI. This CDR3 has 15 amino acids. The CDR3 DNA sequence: TGTGCCAGCAGTTATACCGGGACATCAAGCACTGAAGCTTTCTTT. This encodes CASSYTGTSSTEAFF.

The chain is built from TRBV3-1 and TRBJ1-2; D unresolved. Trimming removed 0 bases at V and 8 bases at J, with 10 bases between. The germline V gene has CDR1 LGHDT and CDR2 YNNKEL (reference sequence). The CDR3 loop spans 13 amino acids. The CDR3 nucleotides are TGTGCCAGCAGCCAAGACGGTCACGGGGGCTACACCTTC. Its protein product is CASSQDGHGGYTF. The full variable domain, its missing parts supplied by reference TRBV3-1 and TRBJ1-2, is DTAVSQTPKYLVTQMGNDKSIKCEQNLGHDTMYWYKQDSKKFLKIMFSYNNKELIINETVPNRFSPKSPDKAHLNLHINSLELGDSAVYFCASSQDGHGGYTFGSGTRLTVV.

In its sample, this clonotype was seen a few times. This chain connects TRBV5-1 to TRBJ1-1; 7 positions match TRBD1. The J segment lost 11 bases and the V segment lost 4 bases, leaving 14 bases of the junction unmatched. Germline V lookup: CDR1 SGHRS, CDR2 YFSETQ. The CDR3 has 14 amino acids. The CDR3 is CASSQGTEIAVAFF. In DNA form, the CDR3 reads TGCGCCAGCAGCCAGGGGACAGAGATAGCGGTGGCTTTCTTT.

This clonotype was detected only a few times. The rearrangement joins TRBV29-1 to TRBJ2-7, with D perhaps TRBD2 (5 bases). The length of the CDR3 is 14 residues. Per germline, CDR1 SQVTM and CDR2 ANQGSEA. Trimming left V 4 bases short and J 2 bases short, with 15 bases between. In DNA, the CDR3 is TGCAGCGTTGTGGGCCTTGCGGGTCCCTACGAGCAGTACTTC. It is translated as CSVVGLAGPYEQYF.

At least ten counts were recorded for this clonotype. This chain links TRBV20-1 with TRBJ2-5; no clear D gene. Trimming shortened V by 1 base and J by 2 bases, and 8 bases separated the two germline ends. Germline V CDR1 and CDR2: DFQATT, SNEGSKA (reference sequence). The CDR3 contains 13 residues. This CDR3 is CSARANLQETQYF. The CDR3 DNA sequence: TGCAGTGCTAGAGCCAACCTTCAAGAGACCCAGTACTTC.